Below, 6 T cell receptor beta chains from the same sample are listed, as sequenced in a study of long-term antiretroviral therapy in people with HIV. The authors ran the immunoSEQ assay, v3.0, at survey level. Produced via immunoSEQ multiplex PCR; TCRdb's table is partial and in-frame only. The sample shows around 13,000 clones, roughly three quarters of them seen only once. The source material was unsorted PBMCs, sampled 0.5 years before starting antiretroviral therapy. The receptor set was obtained from a woman aged 40 to 50 with HIV.

The rearrangement links TRBV18 to TRBJ1-5; D possibly corresponds to TRBD1 (5 bases). Trimming removed 2 bases from V and 4 bases from J, with 9 bases in between. The CDR3 extends over 14 amino acids. Germline CDR1 is KGHSH and CDR2 is LQKENI. The CDR3 nucleotides read TGTGCCAGCTCACCAATGGGGGGGAATCAGCCCCAGCATTTT. Translated, it gives CASSPMGGNQPQHF.

This rearrangement joins TRBV27 to TRBJ2-1; tentative D call: TRBD2 (6 bases). V was shortened by 5 bases and J by 6 bases, with 11 bases between the two germline ends. The V gene's germline CDR1 is MNHEY and CDR2 SMNVEV (reference sequence). This CDR3 has 13 amino acids. CDR3 in amino acids: CASSQTSFNEQFF. DNA for the CDR3: TGTGCCAGCAGTCAGACTAGTTTCAATGAGCAGTTCTTC.

This rearrangement joins TRBV25-1 to TRBJ1-2; TRBD1 agrees at 11 bases. There are 16 residues in the CDR3. The germline V gene has CDR1 MGHDK and CDR2 SYGVNS. Germline trimming cut 8 bases from V and 3 bases from J; bases unmatched to any gene: 11. The CDR3 nucleotides are TGTGCCAGCCAACGGGGGACAGGGGGACCAGACTATGGCTACACCTTC. It codes for CASQRGTGGPDYGYTF.

This clone was recorded a few times. This sequence joins TRBV19 and TRBJ2-1, with TRBD2 identical over 11 bases. Germline trimming cut 10 bases from V and 1 base from J; bases unmatched to any gene: 3. Germline CDR1 reads LNHDA; CDR2 reads SQIVND (reference sequence). The length of the CDR3 is 14 residues. CDR3 nucleotides: TGTGCCACTAGGACTAGCGGGTCCTACAATGAGCAGTTCTTC. Its protein is CATRTSGSYNEQFF.

The chain combines TRBV7-8 with TRBJ2-7; no firm D call. The CDR3 extends over 14 amino acids. The germline gives CDR1 SGHVS, CDR2 FQNEAQ. CDR3 sequence (DNA): TGTGCAGCTGGTCTGGGTCTGCAAATCCACGAGCAGTACTTC. As protein: CAAGLGLQIHEQYF.

The rearrangement links TRBV11-1 to TRBJ2-1; 11 bases match TRBD2. CDR3 length: 15 amino acids. The germline V gene encodes CDR1 SGHAT and CDR2 FQDESV (reference sequence). The J segment lost 5 bases and the V segment lost 5 bases, leaving 5 bases of the junction unmatched. CDR3: CASSMGLAVHNEQFF. CDR3 in DNA: TGTGCCAGCAGCATGGGACTAGCGGTCCACAATGAGCAGTTCTTC. Combining the CDR3 with reference TRBV11-1 and TRBJ2-1 gives the whole variable domain EAEVAQSPRYKITEKSQAVAFWCDPISGHATLYWYRQILGQGPELLVQFQDESVVDDSQLPKDRFSAERLKGVDSTLKIQPAELGDSAMYLCASSMGLAVHNEQFFGPGTRLTVL.